The next 28 T cell receptor beta chains were all read from a single sample in a study of human T cells and chemical hapten exposure. TCRdb re-called the RACE reads with MiXCR, one entry per CDR3 protein. The sample lists under 150,000 distinct CDR3 sequences; around an eighth were seen once. Time point described: patch test 1, 2 weeks after DPC sensitization. As for treatment: therapeutic diphenylcyclopropenone sensitization with weekly scalp DPC. Sequenced material: whole blood, taken in connection with sensitization to the hapten diphenylcyclopropenone (DPC). The receptors come from a woman aged 45-65 years with alopecia areata. Some clones in this sample may be carry-over from other donors' samples.

This clonotype was recorded many times. The chain is built from TRBV12-3 or TRBV12-4 and TRBJ2-1; 11 nucleotides match TRBD2. V was pared by 6 bases and J by 4 bases, with 11 bases of the junction left unmatched. The CDR3 contains 17 residues. The CDR3 region has the DNA TGTGCCAGCAGGGGGACTAGCGGAGGGCCTGGGTACAATGAGCAGTTCTTC. It specifies CASRGTSGGPGYNEQFF.

CDR3: CSVEGYRKTEAFF. The CDR3, as DNA: TGCAGCGTTGAGGGGTATAGAAAAACTGAAGCTTTCTTT. This chain links TRBV29-1 with TRBJ1-1; D remains ambiguous. V gave up 3 bases and J gave up 5 bases, with 13 bases separating them. Germline lookup yields CDR1 SQVTM and CDR2 ANQGSEA. The CDR3 runs to 13 residues.

The table lists this clonotype with a few counts. This rearrangement joins TRBV28 to TRBJ1-5, with 8 bases fitting TRBD1. CDR3 length equals 14 residues. CDR1 and CDR2 from the germline V gene are MDHEN and SYDVKM. Trimming cost V 2 bases and J 7 bases; bases outside gene matches: 4. CDR3 sequence (DNA): TGTGCCAGCAGTTTAGGACAGGGTATACAGCCCCAGCATTTT. Protein product: CASSLGQGIQPQHF.

The J gene is TRBJ2-1, the V gene TRBV12-3 or TRBV12-4, with TRBD2 as a possible D gene (5 bases). CDR3 length equals 13 residues. V dropped 5 bases and J dropped 6 bases, with 11 bases sitting between them. CDR3: CASSRTSVNEQFF. The CDR3 DNA is TGTGCCAGCAGTCGCACTAGTGTCAATGAGCAGTTCTTC.

This clonotype was counted between two and nine times. The genes are TRBV3-1 and TRBJ2-2; a weak D match, TRBD2 (6 bases). The CDR3 is made up of 14 amino acids. Germline V gene lookup returns CDR1 LGHDT and CDR2 YNNKEL (reference sequence). V was cut by 6 bases and J by 6 bases, with 14 bases left in between. The CDR3 coding sequence is TGTGCCAGCAGTCCCGATCCGGGGGCCGGGGAGCTGTTTTTT. Protein product: CASSPDPGAGELFF.

There are many counts of this clonotype. CDR3 in amino acids: CASSPLMGVFTQYF. CDR3 DNA sequence: TGTGCCAGCAGCCCCCTAATGGGGGTTTTTACGCAGTATTTT. The chain has TRBV5-5 and TRBJ2-3; D is possibly TRBD1 or TRBD2 (5 bases each). Trimming cost V 4 bases and J 8 bases, with 17 bases left between them. The CDR3 covers 14 residues. Germline V gene data show CDR1 as SGHKS and CDR2 as YYEKEE (reference sequence).

This clonotype has ten or more counts. V and J are TRBV6-6 and TRBJ1-5; TRBD1 is a possible D gene (5 bases). The V gene's germline CDR1 is MNHNY and CDR2 SVGAGI (reference sequence). V lost 2 bases and J lost 4, with 12 bases in between. The CDR3 covers 15 residues. The CDR3 bases are TGTGCCAGCAGTTACGCATGGGGCCCGAATCAGCCCCAGCATTTT. Protein: CASSYAWGPNQPQHF.

The chain recombines TRBV6-2 or TRBV6-3 with TRBJ2-7; D remains ambiguous. The CDR3 extends over 14 amino acids. The germline V gene encodes CDR1 MNHEY and CDR2 SVGEGT. Between the trimmed V and J ends, which lost 2 bases and 2 bases, there was a span of 10 bases. CDR3 DNA sequence: TGTGCCAGCAGTTACGACGGACGGCCCTACGAGCAGTACTTC. This encodes CASSYDGRPYEQYF.

The rearrangement links TRBV24-1 to TRBJ1-4; D gene unclear. Trimming took off 6 bases at V and 5 bases at J, with 3 bases between the two ends. This CDR3 is built from 11 residues. Looked up from germline, CDR1 is KGHDR and CDR2 is SFDVKD. CDR3 protein: CATSQNEKLFF. The CDR3 DNA follows: TGTGCCACCAGTCAAAATGAAAAACTGTTTTTT.

This clonotype was detected ten times or more. Here the CDR3 DNA reads TGTGCCAGCAGCCTCCATTCCGACAGGGCCAACGTCCTGACTTTC. The encoded protein is CASSLHSDRANVLTF. This chain uses TRBV4-2 with TRBJ2-6, with D unresolved. V was shortened by 4 bases and J by 5 bases, with 12 bases between the two germline ends. CDR3 size: 15 residues. Germline CDR1 and CDR2: LGHNA and YNFKEQ.

The sample holds a few counts of this clonotype. This chain connects TRBV28 to TRBJ2-7; D is undetermined. The V and J ends lost 2 bases and 3 bases respectively, with 8 bases between them. The CDR3 spans 13 residues. CDR1 is MDHEN and CDR2 is SYDVKM in the germline V gene. This chain's CDR3 is CASSLRSRYEQYF. For the CDR3, the DNA is TGTGCCAGCAGTTTAAGGTCCCGCTACGAGCAGTACTTC.

This clonotype was recorded at least ten times. The rearrangement uses TRBV6-1 and TRBJ1-6; the D gene is possibly TRBD1 (5 bases). Per the germline V gene, CDR1 is MNHNS and CDR2 is SASEGT. With 6 bases removed from V and 4 bases from J, the gap between germline ends came to 10 bases. This CDR3 is 14 amino acids long. DNA for the CDR3: TGTGCCAGCAGAGGGACGGAGTATAATTCACCCCTCCACTTT. Its translation: CASRGTEYNSPLHF.

The J gene is TRBJ2-5, the V gene TRBV14, with D unresolved. This CDR3 comprises 14 residues. CDR1 SGHDN and CDR2 FVKESK come from the germline V gene. V lost 4 bases and J 8 bases, leaving 17 bases between the germline ends. The CDR3: CASSPLMKSSTQYF. The CDR3 DNA is TGTGCCAGCAGCCCTTTAATGAAGTCTTCAACCCAGTACTTC.

The V and J genes are TRBV28 and TRBJ1-2; 10 nucleotides match TRBD1. CDR1 is MDHEN and CDR2 is SYDVKM in the germline V gene. The J segment lost 4 bases and the V segment lost 8 bases, leaving 10 bases of the junction unmatched. This CDR3 has 15 residues. The CDR3 coding sequence is TGTGCCAGCCGTAGGACAGGGGGAGCCTTCTATGGCTACACCTTC. Residues: CASRRTGGAFYGYTF.

This clonotype was counted at least ten times. This chain links TRBV18 with TRBJ2-1; no definite D call. The V end was cut by 1 base, the J end by 9 bases, with 16 bases between. The germline CDR1 and CDR2 sequences are KGHSH and LQKENI. CDR3 length equals 15 residues. The CDR3 protein is CASSPQSRADGEQFF. CDR3 nucleotide sequence: TGTGCCAGCTCACCACAAAGTCGGGCAGACGGTGAGCAGTTCTTC.

This clonotype came up a few times. V is TRBV20-1 and J is TRBJ2-7; D perhaps matches TRBD2 (5 bases). V lost 1 base, J lost 2 bases, and 12 bases lay in between. CDR1 and CDR2 (germline): DFQATT, SNEGSKA (reference sequence). CDR3 size: 14 residues. Here the CDR3 reads CSARATTGAYEQYF. For the CDR3, the DNA is TGCAGTGCTAGAGCAACTACCGGGGCCTACGAGCAGTACTTC.

The chain combines TRBV7-9 with TRBJ1-1, with D perhaps TRBD1 (5 bases). CDR3 size: 15 residues. V lost 4 bases and J lost 1, with 13 bases in between. Germline CDR1 reads SEHNR; CDR2 reads FQNEAQ (reference sequence). CDR3 coding DNA: TGTGCCAGCAGCTCCACGGGCAGGGCGAACACTGAAGCTTTCTTT. Protein: CASSSTGRANTEAFF. The full variable domain, completed using reference TRBV7-9 and TRBJ1-1, is DTGVSQNPRHKITKRGQNVTFRCDPISEHNRLYWYRQTLGQGPEFLTYFQNEAQLEKSRLLSDRFSAERPKGSFSTLEIQRTEQGDSAMYLCASSSTGRANTEAFFGQGTRLTVV.

This clonotype was counted between two and nine times. The chain combines TRBV20-1 with TRBJ2-1, with 8 bases aligning to TRBD1. The CDR3 loop spans 15 amino acids. Per the germline V gene, CDR1 is DFQATT and CDR2 is SNEGSKA (reference sequence). V gave up 6 bases and J gave up 0 bases; unmatched junction bases: 7. DNA for the CDR3: TGCAGTGCAAACTTCAGGGGGCACTCCTACAATGAGCAGTTCTTC. Its translation: CSANFRGHSYNEQFF.

This clonotype appeared many times. The gene calls are TRBV3-1 and TRBJ1-6, with D tentatively TRBD1 (6 bases). The germline CDR1 and CDR2 sequences are LGHDT and YNNKEL (reference sequence). The CDR3 runs 15 residues. Trimming pared 3 bases from V and 8 bases from J, leaving 14 bases between. Here the CDR3 reads CASSQADRRYSPLHF. CDR3 coding DNA: TGTGCCAGCAGCCAGGCGGACAGACGATATTCACCCCTCCACTTT.

There are many counts of this clonotype. V usage is TRBV24-1 and J usage is TRBJ2-1; 9 positions agree with TRBD2. J lost 3 bases, V lost 1 base, and 3 bases had no gene match. CDR1 and CDR2 (germline): KGHDR, SFDVKD. This CDR3 is 16 amino acids long. This CDR3 reads CATSDLAGGSYNEQFF. The CDR3 DNA reads as TGTGCCACCAGTGATTTAGCGGGAGGAAGCTACAATGAGCAGTTCTTC.

V gene TRBV18 combines with J gene TRBJ1-1, with no clear D. From germline, CDR1 is KGHSH and CDR2 LQKENI. The germline V and J ends were trimmed by 3 bases and 3 bases, with 14 bases remaining between them. The CDR3 runs to 15 residues. DNA for the CDR3: TGTGCCAGCTCACCCTACACTAGGGAGGACACTGAAGCTTTCTTT. Protein product: CASSPYTREDTEAFF.

This clonotype was seen repeatedly, ten times or more. The chain carries TRBV29-1 and TRBJ1-1, with TRBD1 matching over 8 bases. The CDR3 covers 14 residues. From germline, CDR1 is SQVTM and CDR2 ANQGSEA. V shed 5 bases and J 6 bases; nucleotides not matched to a gene: 11. The CDR3 DNA follows: TGCAGCGTTCGCAGGGGGCGTACTTTCTCTGAAGCTTTCTTT. It translates to CSVRRGRTFSEAFF.

Written as DNA, the CDR3 is TGTGCCAGCAGCCCCAGGGCCAGGGACCAAGAGACCCAGTACTTC. Protein sequence: CASSPRARDQETQYF. The chain uses TRBV5-5 and TRBJ2-5; possible D gene TRBD1, 5 bases. Germline CDR1 SGHKS, CDR2 YYEKEE (reference sequence). This CDR3 is built from 15 residues. Trimming stripped 4 bases from V and 0 bases from J, with 13 bases between.

J is TRBJ1-1 and V is TRBV7-2; a weak D match, TRBD1 (5 bases). The CDR3 is 13 amino acids. V was shortened by 3 bases and J by 8 bases, with 13 bases between the two germline ends. CDR1 and CDR2 (germline): SGHTA, FQGNSA. The CDR3 here is CASSFSEGLEAFF. The CDR3 nucleotides are TGTGCCAGCAGCTTTTCGGAGGGGCTGGAAGCTTTCTTT.

This clonotype was seen more than once but under ten times. The chain joins TRBV28 to TRBJ1-5; D not resolved. V lost 2 bases and J 3 bases, leaving 8 bases between the germline ends. The CDR3 length is 14 residues. Looked up from germline, CDR1 is MDHEN and CDR2 is SYDVKM. For the CDR3, the DNA is TGTGCCAGCAGTTTAGAGAACATCAATCAGCCCCAGCATTTT. This sequence encodes CASSLENINQPQHF.

This clonotype turned up a few times. The chain recombines TRBV2 with TRBJ2-7; D not certain. V was pared by 2 bases and J by 2 bases, with 10 bases between. The CDR3 covers 14 residues. In germline, CDR1 is SNHLY, CDR2 FYNNEI. The CDR3 is CASSERRTTYEQYF. The CDR3 nucleotides are TGTGCCAGCAGTGAACGAAGGACGACCTACGAGCAGTACTTC.

This chain uses TRBV21-1 with TRBJ2-3; TRBD2 is the table's D call and was not checked against the DNA. TRBV21-1 is a listed pseudogene. The length of the CDR3 is 17 residues. In nucleotides, the CDR3 is TGTGCCAGCAGCAAAGCCCCGCGGAGGCGGGCCATAGATACGCAGTATTTT. Protein: CASSKAPRRRAIDTQYF.

This clonotype occurred many times. The chain joins TRBV7-6 to TRBJ2-3; 11 nucleotides agree with TRBD2. The CDR3 sequence is 17 residues long. Germline V gene data show CDR1 as SGHVS and CDR2 as FNYEAQ. Trimming cost V 1 base and J 4 bases; bases outside gene matches: 7. The CDR3 protein is CASSLDPLAGAADTQYF. DNA of the CDR3: TGTGCCAGCAGCTTAGACCCACTAGCGGGGGCGGCAGATACGCAGTATTTT.